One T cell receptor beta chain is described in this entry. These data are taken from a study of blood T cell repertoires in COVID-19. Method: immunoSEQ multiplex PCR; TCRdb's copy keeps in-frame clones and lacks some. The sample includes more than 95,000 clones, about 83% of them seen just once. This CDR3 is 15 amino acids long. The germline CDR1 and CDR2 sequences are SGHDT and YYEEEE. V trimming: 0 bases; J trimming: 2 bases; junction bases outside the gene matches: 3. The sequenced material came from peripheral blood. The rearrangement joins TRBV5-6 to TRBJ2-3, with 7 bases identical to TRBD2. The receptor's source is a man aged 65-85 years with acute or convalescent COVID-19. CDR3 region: CASSLGRGYTDTQYF. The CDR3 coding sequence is TGTGCCAGCAGCTTGGGGCGGGGGTACACAGATACGCAGTATTTT.